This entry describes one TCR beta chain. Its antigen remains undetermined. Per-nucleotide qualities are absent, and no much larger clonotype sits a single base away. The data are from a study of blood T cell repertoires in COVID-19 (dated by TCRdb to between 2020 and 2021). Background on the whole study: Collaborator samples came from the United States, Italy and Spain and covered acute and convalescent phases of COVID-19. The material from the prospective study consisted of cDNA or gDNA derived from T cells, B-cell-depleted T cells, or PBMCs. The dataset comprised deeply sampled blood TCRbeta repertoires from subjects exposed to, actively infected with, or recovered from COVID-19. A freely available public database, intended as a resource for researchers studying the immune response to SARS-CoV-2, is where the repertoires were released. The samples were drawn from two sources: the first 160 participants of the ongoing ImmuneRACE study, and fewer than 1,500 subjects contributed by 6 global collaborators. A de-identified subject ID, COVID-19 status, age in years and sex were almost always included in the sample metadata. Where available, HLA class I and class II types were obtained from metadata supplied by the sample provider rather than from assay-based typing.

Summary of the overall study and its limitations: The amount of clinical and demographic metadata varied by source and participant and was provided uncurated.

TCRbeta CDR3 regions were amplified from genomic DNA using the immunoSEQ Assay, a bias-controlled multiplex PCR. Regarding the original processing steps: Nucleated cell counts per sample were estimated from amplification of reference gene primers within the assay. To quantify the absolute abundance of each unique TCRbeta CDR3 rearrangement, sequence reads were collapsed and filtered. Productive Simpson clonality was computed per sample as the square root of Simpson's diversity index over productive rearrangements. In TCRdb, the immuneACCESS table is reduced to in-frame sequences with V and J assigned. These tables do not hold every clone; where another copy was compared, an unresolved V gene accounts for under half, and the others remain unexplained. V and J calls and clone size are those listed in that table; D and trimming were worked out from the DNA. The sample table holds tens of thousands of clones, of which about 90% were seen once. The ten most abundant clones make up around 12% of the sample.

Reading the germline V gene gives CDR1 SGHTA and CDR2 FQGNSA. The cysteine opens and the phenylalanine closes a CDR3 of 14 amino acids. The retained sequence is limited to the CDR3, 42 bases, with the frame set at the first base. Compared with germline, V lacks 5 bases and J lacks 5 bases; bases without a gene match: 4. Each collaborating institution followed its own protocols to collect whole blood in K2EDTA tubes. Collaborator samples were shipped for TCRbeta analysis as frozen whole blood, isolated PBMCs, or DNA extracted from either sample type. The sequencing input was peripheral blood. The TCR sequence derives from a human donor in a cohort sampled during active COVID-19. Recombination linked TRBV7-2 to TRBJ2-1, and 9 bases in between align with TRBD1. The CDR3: CASSQDRGHNEQFF. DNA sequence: TGTGCCAGCAGCCAGGACAGGGGCCACAATGAGCAGTTCTTC.